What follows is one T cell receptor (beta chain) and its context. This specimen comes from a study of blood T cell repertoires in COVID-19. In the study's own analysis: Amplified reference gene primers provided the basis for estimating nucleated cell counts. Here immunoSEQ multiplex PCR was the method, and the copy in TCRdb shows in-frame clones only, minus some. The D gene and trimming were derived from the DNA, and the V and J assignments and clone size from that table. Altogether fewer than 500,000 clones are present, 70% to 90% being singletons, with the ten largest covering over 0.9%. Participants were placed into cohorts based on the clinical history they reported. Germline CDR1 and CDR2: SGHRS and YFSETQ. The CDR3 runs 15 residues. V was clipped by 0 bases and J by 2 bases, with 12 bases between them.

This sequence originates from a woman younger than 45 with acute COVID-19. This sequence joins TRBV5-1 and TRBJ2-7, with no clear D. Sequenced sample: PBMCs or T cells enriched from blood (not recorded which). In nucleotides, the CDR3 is TGCGCCAGCAGCTTGGGTACAGACGGCACCTACGAGCAGTACTTC. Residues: CASSLGTDGTYEQYF.